These T cell receptor beta chains were read from a single sample in a study of T-cell reconstitution after alpha-beta-depleted transplantation in children. From the PCR reads, TCRdb called clonotypes with MiXCR, one entry per CDR3 protein. The table includes approximately 300,000 distinct CDR3 sequences, 9.5% to 13% detected once. Sequenced here: PBMCs, sampled before TCRalphabeta/CD19-depleted stem cell transplant. The receptors stem from a boy in the first two years of life with acute myeloid leukemia, due to receive a stem cell transplant. Both conserved end residues are part of each CDR3. D genes are given only for firm matches. Clone size is given for some rows only: seen once, a few or many times, or a class if the clone is expanded.

>NA|few|TRBJ1-5|TRBV7-3
TGTGCCAGCAGCTCCGCCCCAGGGGCCGGCAATCAGCCCCAGCATTTT
CASSSAPGAGNQPQHF
>NA|many|TRBJ1-1|TRBV28
TGTGCCAGCAGCCTAGGGGTTTCTGAAGCTTTCTTT
CASSLGVSEAFF
>TRBD1|many|TRBJ2-7|TRBV12-3/TRBV12-4
TGTGCCAGCAGTTGGAGCCAACAGGGGATCGAGCAGTACTTC
CASSWSQQGIEQYF
>NA|many|TRBJ1-4|TRBV5-1
TGCGCCAGCACGGGGGAGACAGGACCCTTC
CASTGETGPF
>NA|many|TRBJ2-7|TRBV7-9
TGTGCCAGCAGCTTAATGTGGGGAGAGCAGTACTTC
CASSLMWGEQYF
>TRBD2|NA|TRBJ2-7|TRBV4-2
TGTGCCAGCAGCCAACTCCCGGGACTAGCGGGGACCTACGAGCAGTACTTC
CASSQLPGLAGTYEQYF
>TRBD2|many|TRBJ2-1|TRBV4-3
TGCGCCAGCAGCCAAGATCTGGTAGCGGGTTATAATGAGCAGTTCTTC
CASSQDLVAGYNEQFF
>NA|few|TRBJ2-5|TRBV9
TGTGCCAGCAGCGCCCGACTAGGACCAAGAGAGACCCAGTACTTC
CASSARLGPRETQYF
>TRBD2|many|TRBJ2-3|TRBV12-3/TRBV12-4
TGTGCCAGCGGACCAATAGCGGGGGGTATGGATACGCAGTATTTT
CASGPIAGGMDTQYF
>NA|many|TRBJ2-5|TRBV5-1
TGCGCCAGCAGCCAGGGACGACGTAGCCAAGAGACCCAGTACTTC
CASSQGRRSQETQYF
>NA|many|TRBJ2-7|TRBV28
TGTGCCAGCAGGCGAAGGAGTCGGAGCCACGAGCAGTACTTC
CASRRRSRSHEQYF
>NA|many|TRBJ2-5|TRBV12-3/TRBV12-4
TGTGCCAGCAGTTTACTGGGGCCGACGCAAGAGACCCAGTACTTC
CASSLLGPTQETQYF
>NA|few|TRBJ2-7|TRBV25-1
TGTGCCAGCAGTGAATATTTCAACGGACCTCCATTTGCCGAGCAGTACTTC
CASSEYFNGPPFAEQYF
>TRBD1|many|TRBJ2-5|TRBV7-2
TGTGCCAGCAGCTTAGCGGGACAGGTACAAGAGACCCAGTACTTC
CASSLAGQVQETQYF
>NA|many|TRBJ2-7|TRBV24-1
TGTGCCACCAGTGATTTCAGGGGCGAGCAGTACTTC
CATSDFRGEQYF
>NA|many|TRBJ1-6|TRBV24-1
TGTGCCACCAGTGATTGGGGGGTTGCGGCACCCCTCCACTTT
CATSDWGVAAPLHF
>NA|many|TRBJ1-1|TRBV6-5
TGTGCCAGCAGTCCAGGGCCCACTGAAGCTTTCTTT
CASSPGPTEAFF
>NA|NA|TRBJ2-6|TRBV7-3
TGTGCCAGCACCTCACCGGTCTCTGGGGCCAACGTCCTGACTTTC
CASTSPVSGANVLTF
>TRBD2|NA|TRBJ2-1|TRBV14
TGTGCCAGCAGCCAAGTCAGGTGGACTAGCGGGAGCGATGAGCAGTTCTTC
CASSQVRWTSGSDEQFF
>NA|many|TRBJ1-5|TRBV28
TGTGCCAGCAATTTGGGCAGCTTCAATCAGCCCCAGCATTTT
CASNLGSFNQPQHF
>NA|many|TRBJ2-5|TRBV7-2
TGTGCCAGCAGCTTAGGGGGAAGTTTATGGAAAGAGACCCAGTACTTC
CASSLGGSLWKETQYF
>NA|many|TRBJ2-1|TRBV14
TGTGCCAGCAGCCAATTTGTGGATGAGCAGTTCTTC
CASSQFVDEQFF
>NA|many|TRBJ1-6|TRBV7-9
TGTGCCAGCAGCTTAGCGAGTTACAGCTCCTATAATTCACCCCTCCACTTT
CASSLASYSSYNSPLHF
>TRBD2|many|TRBJ2-1|TRBV20-1
TGCAGTCTAGACCCGGGAGGGCTCGGCAATGAGCAGTTCTTC
CSLDPGGLGNEQFF
>TRBD2|many|TRBJ2-1|TRBV7-3
TGTGCCAGCAGCTTAACGGGAGTAGCGGGAGTTCACAATGAGCAGTTCTTC
CASSLTGVAGVHNEQFF
>NA|many|TRBJ1-3|TRBV20-1
TGCAGTGCTAAAGTTTCAGGCTCTGGAAACACCATATATTTT
CSAKVSGSGNTIYF
>TRBD1|many|TRBJ1-2|TRBV4-3
TGCGCCAGCAGCCAGATGACAGGGAGCCTCTATGGCTACACCTTC
CASSQMTGSLYGYTF
>NA|many|TRBJ2-5|TRBV12-3/TRBV12-4
TGTGCCAGCAGTTTGGGGGGGGGCGAAGAGACCCAGTACTTC
CASSLGGGEETQYF
>TRBD1|NA|TRBJ2-1|TRBV5-4
TGTGCCAGCACCTATCCGGGACAGTACTACAATGAGCAGTTCTTC
CASTYPGQYYNEQFF
>NA|many|TRBJ2-6|TRBV29-1
TGCAGCGTGGGATCCTCTGGGGCCAACGTCCTGACTTTC
CSVGSSGANVLTF
>TRBD2|few|TRBJ2-1|TRBV19
TGTGCCAGTAGTATAGAACTAGCGGGGGGTTACAATGAGCAGTTCTTC
CASSIELAGGYNEQFF
>NA|NA|TRBJ2-3|TRBV19
TGTGCCAGTAGTATAAGAGGGAGCGGCAGACTCGGGGGAAAATTGGCAGATACGCAGTATTTT
CASSIRGSGRLGGKLADTQYF
>NA|few|TRBJ2-1|TRBV9
TGTGCCAGCAGCGTAGCGAGGGAACGCTACAATGAGCAGTTCTTC
CASSVARERYNEQFF
>TRBD2|many|TRBJ2-3|TRBV20-1
TGCAGTGCTAGAGGCCTAGCGGGGGGAGGGGAAGATACGCAGTATTTT
CSARGLAGGGEDTQYF
>TRBD2|many|TRBJ2-3|TRBV7-2
TGTGCCAGCAGCGTGACTAGCGGAGGCACAGATACGCAGTATTTT
CASSVTSGGTDTQYF
>TRBD1|NA|TRBJ2-7|TRBV2
TGTGCCAGCAGTGAAGGGGACAGGGAAGTCTACGAGCAGTACTTC
CASSEGDREVYEQYF
>NA|many|TRBJ2-7|TRBV4-3
TGCGCCAGCAGCCTAATGGGAGGGGGCGGGTACTACGAGCAGTACTTC
CASSLMGGGGYYEQYF
>NA|once|TRBJ2-4|TRBV12-3/TRBV12-4
TGTGCCAGCAGTTTCAATAGGGAGGACTCGTTTCCGGTCATAGCCAAAAACATTCAGTACTTC
CASSFNREDSFPVIAKNIQYF